The clone carrying this T cell receptor beta chain was picked up a small number of times. TCRdb itself ran the 5' RACE reads through MiXCR, one entry per CDR3 protein. The sample has hundreds of thousands of distinct CDR3 sequences, around a sixth seen once. This record comes from a study of T-cell memory formation after mild COVID-19. The wider study: The TCR clusters were mostly specific to one donor.

The V segment lost 0 bases and the J segment 1 base; nucleotides outside the gene matches: 5. The CDR3 is 17 amino acids. The origin of this receptor is an adult woman who had mild COVID-19 (a few samples of this study predate the infection). Cell type and time point are not known. This chain connects TRBV12-3 or TRBV12-4 to TRBJ2-2; 7 positions agree with TRBD2. The sequencing sample was made of PBMCs or a T cell subset sorted from them (not recorded which). For the CDR3, the DNA is TGTGCCAGCAGTTTAGCGCGGGGGAGACGGAACACCGGGGAGCTGTTTTTT. Translated, it gives CASSLARGRRNTGELFF.